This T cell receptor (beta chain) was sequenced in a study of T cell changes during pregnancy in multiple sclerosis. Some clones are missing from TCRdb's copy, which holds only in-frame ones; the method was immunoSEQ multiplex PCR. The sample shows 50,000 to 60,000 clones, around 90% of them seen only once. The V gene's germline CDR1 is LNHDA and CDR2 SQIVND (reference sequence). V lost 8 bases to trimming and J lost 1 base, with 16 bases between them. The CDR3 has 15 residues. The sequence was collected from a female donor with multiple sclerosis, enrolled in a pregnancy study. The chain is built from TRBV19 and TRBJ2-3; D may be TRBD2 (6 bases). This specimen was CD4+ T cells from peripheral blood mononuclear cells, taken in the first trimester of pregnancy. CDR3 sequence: CASGVLAARTDTQYF. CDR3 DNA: TGTGCCAGTGGAGTCTTAGCGGCCCGCACAGATACGCAGTATTTT.